The clone carrying this T cell receptor (beta chain) has just a few counts. The antigen remains unidentified. This record belongs to a study of human T cells and chemical hapten exposure. The study's findings and limits: Because they had alopecia, donors may respond immunologically unlike healthy people.

Germline loops: CDR1 SGHTA, CDR2 FQGNSA. V shed 3 bases and J shed 2 bases, with 11 bases lying between them. This CDR3 comprises 14 residues. TCRdb ran MiXCR on the RACE reads and lists one entry per CDR3 protein. The profile shows 87,000 or so distinct CDR3 sequences, approximately 9.9% of them singletons. Stated time point: pre-sensitization, week 0. Noted treatment: therapeutic diphenylcyclopropenone sensitization with weekly scalp DPC. Total RNA extraction was carried out from unfractionated whole blood. The receptor's source is a woman between 40 and 50 years old with alopecia areata. Some clones in this sample may be carry-over from other donors' samples. This chain links TRBV7-2 with TRBJ2-7, with D maybe TRBD2 (6 bases). Sequenced material: whole blood, taken in connection with sensitization to the hapten diphenylcyclopropenone (DPC). CDR3 sequence (DNA): TGTGCCAGCAGCTTGGAGGGGCCGGCCTACGAGCAGTACTTC. Protein product: CASSLEGPAYEQYF.